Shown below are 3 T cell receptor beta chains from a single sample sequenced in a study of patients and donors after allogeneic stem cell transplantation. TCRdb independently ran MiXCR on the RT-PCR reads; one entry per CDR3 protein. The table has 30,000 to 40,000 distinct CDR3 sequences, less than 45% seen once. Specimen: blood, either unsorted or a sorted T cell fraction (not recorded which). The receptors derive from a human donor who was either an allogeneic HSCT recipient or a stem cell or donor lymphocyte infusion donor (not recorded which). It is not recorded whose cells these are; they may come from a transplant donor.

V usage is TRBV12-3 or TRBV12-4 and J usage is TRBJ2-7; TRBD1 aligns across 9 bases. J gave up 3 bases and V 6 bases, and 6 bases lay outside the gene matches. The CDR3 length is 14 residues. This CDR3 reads CASRWGQGVYEQYF. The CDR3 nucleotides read TGTGCCAGCAGATGGGGACAGGGAGTCTACGAGCAGTACTTC.

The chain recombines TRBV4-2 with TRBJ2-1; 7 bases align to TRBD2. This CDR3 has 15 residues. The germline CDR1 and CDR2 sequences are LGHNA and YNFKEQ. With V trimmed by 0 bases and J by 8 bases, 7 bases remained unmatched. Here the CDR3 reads CASSQDRGLVYEQFF. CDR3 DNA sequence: TGTGCCAGCAGCCAAGATAGAGGACTAGTATATGAGCAGTTCTTC.

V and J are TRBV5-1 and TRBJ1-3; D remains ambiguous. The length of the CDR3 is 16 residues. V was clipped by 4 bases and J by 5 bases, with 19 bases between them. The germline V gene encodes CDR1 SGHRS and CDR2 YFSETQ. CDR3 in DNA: TGCGCCAGCAGCAGTGAAGGGCTCTATCGTCGAAACACCATATATTTT. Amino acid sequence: CASSSEGLYRRNTIYF.